This T cell receptor (beta chain) derives from a study of cytomegalovirus exposure and HLA in healthy donors. General study findings and limits: Reports described diagnosis of cytomegalovirus status by the classifier as highly specific and sensitive. Overall, approximately 150 TCR beta chains were annotated as cytomegalovirus-associated.

On this clone itself: As yet, its antigen is unknown.

This CDR3 has 12 residues. Per the germline V gene, CDR1 is SQVTM and CDR2 is ANQGSEA. V trimming: 3 bases; J trimming: 12 bases; junction bases outside the gene matches: 5. Measured with immunoSEQ multiplex PCR; TCRdb has only the in-frame clones, and not every one. The sample lists some 150,000 clones, 87% occurring once. Sequencing was carried out using PBMCs. V usage is TRBV29-1 and J usage is TRBJ2-1; 10 bases line up with TRBD2. The sequence derives from a woman aged 25 to 39 in good health and CMV-seronegative. The CDR3 region is CSVDASGGLQFF. In nucleotides, the CDR3 is TGCAGCGTTGACGCTAGCGGGGGTTTGCAGTTCTTC.